This T cell receptor beta chain was profiled in a study of shared clonotypes between healthy human individuals (dated by TCRdb to 2018 to 2021). For the wider study: The cohort included three men and a couple of women between 18 and 49 years of age. For each donor, three plates each were used for CD4 naive and CD4 memory, two plates were used for CD8 naive, and one plate was used for CD8 memory. Blood TCR repertoires of about five healthy adults were deeply sequenced to estimate repertoire size and the extent of clonotype sharing between individuals. Libraries were prepared and TCR repertoires were sequenced by different laboratories using diverse techniques, in order to increase sequencing depth and limit assay-specific biases. Per donor, leukapheresis produced somewhere between about 0.85 and 8.9 billion PBMCs.

Using the deep immunoSEQ assay, multiplex PCR amplified TCR CDR3 regions from genomic DNA. Genomic DNA extracted from each cell subset was distributed evenly over all wells of several immunoSEQ 96-well plates, and each plate served as one replicate. For sorted subsets, each replicate PCR was loaded with about 0.2 ug genomic DNA, equivalent to 25,000 to 35,000 T cell genomes. Purified libraries were quantified with a Qubit 3.0 fluorometer, sized on a Bioanalyzer 2100, and re-quantified with the KAPA Library Quantification kit. Every immunoSEQ 96-well plate was sequenced on a dedicated single-read 150-cycle Illumina NextSeq 550 flow cell. As for the authors' bioinformatics: Because the immunoSEQ output included only junctional sequences and no quality scores, the filtering could not be the same as the filtering used for full-length reads. To assign V/J genes and CDR3, sequences were annotated against IMGT germline references using PyIR, a Python wrapper for IgBLAST v1.9. Reads with weak V/J assignments (E-value above 1e-6), missing CDR3, stop codons, out-of-frame junctions, or ambiguous translated residues were removed. A V3J clonotype was defined by an identical inferred V gene, J gene, and CDR3 amino acid sequence. To compute the percentage overlap between repertoires, the number of shared unique clonotypes was divided by the size of the smaller repertoire. Repertoire richness was assessed with RTK rarefaction, the Chao1 estimator, and Recon v2.1 estimates of unobserved clonotypes. For all TCRbeta clonotypes obtained by the gDNA method from a handful of donors, generation probabilities were computed with OLGA. The clones in this table, taken by TCRdb from immuneACCESS, are in-frame only. Not every clone is retained; where verified, under half of the shortfall comes from an unresolved V gene, and the cause of the rest is unknown. That table is the source of V, J and clone size, and D and trimming were worked out from the DNA. For this sample there are some 2.3 million clones; approximately 93% appear just once. Of the sample, roughly 0.36% falls within the top ten clones.

Turning to this clone: No antigen is known for it. No clone much larger than this one lies a single base away; base qualities are absent.

Healthy HIV-negative adults with no recently reported acute infections or vaccinations were included as donors. Every donor was a Caucasian adult living in Nashville, Tennessee, USA. Magnetic negative selection was used to enrich CD4+ T cells, after which naive cells were positively selected on CD45RA and the negative fraction became the memory subset. After blood collection by leukapheresis, PBMCs were isolated using Ficoll-Histopaque density gradient centrifugation and then cryopreserved in the vapor phase of liquid nitrogen. Purity and quantity of every magnetically sorted T cell population were checked by analytical flow cytometry. From each sorted fraction, genomic DNA was isolated and quantified by UV absorbance on a Nanodrop 2000c. The germline V end is reduced by 7 bases and the J end by 1 base; junction bases left unmatched: 9. Via the germline V gene, CDR1 is MDHEN and CDR2 SYDVKM. From the cysteine through the phenylalanine, the CDR3 covers 15 amino acids. Only the CDR3 DNA is retained, 45 bases long and in frame from the first base.

What the study reported, not specific to this receptor: Clonotypes shared by all four sorted-subset donors showed higher generation probabilities than non-shared clonotypes. Larger estimated clonotype richness was generally found for naive subsets than for memory subsets. Rarefaction of sorted-subset datasets indicated incomplete sequencing despite the large sequencing depth. Sampling was restricted to blood, and TCR repertoires in tissues likely differ from the TCR repertoires found in blood. Because the study included a small number of donors, the genetic and exposure-history diversity represented was limited. Across four donors, roughly 5% of naive CD4, approximately 3.6% of naive CD8, 2.3% of memory CD4, and under 0.45% of memory CD8 clonotypes were shared. Pairwise subsampling indicated that sequencing depth was expected to affect the degree of clonotype sharing among donors.

Sequenced material: naive CD4+ T cells from PBMCs. The sample's cell subset or site label is to be understood as: CD45RA+ positively selected. The chain is encoded by TRBV28 joined to TRBJ2-5, with 7 central nucleotides matching TRBD2. This receptor was identified in a man between 18 and 29 years old in good health. Some clones in this sample may be carry-over from other donors' samples. The CDR3 amino acid sequence is: CASIGLAEIQETQYF. The nucleotides are TGTGCCAGCATCGGGCTAGCGGAAATCCAAGAGACCCAGTACTTC.